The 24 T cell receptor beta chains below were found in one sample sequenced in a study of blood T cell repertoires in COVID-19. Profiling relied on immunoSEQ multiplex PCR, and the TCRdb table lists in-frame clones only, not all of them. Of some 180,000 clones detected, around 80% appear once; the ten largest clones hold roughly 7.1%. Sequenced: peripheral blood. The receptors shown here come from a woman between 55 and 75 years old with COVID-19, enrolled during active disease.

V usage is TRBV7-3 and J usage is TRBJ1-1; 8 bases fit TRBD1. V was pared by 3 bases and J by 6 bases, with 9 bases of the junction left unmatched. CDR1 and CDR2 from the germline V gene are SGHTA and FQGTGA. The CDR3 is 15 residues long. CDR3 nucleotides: TGTGCCAGCAGCTTGGCAGGGGGCGGATTCGCTGAAGCTTTCTTT. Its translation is CASSLAGGGFAEAFF.

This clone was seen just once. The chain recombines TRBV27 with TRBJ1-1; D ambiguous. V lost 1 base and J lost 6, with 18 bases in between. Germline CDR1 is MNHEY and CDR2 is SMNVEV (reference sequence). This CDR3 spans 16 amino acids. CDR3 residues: CASSLFGPRTSAEAFF. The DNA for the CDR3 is TGTGCCAGCAGTTTATTTGGCCCCAGAACATCCGCTGAAGCTTTCTTT.

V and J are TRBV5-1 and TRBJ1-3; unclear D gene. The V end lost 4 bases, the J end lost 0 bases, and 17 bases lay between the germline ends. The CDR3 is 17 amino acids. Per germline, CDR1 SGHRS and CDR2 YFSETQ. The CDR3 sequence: CASSLRPSGSSGNTIYF. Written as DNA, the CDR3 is TGCGCCAGCAGCCTCCGTCCTAGCGGGAGCTCTGGAAACACCATATATTTT. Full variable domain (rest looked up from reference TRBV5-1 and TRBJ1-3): KAGVTQTPRYLIKTRGQQVTLSCSPISGHRSVSWYQQTPGQGLQFLFEYFSETQRNKGNFPGRFSGRQFSNSRSEMNVSTLELGDSALYLCASSLRPSGSSGNTIYFGEGSWLTVV.

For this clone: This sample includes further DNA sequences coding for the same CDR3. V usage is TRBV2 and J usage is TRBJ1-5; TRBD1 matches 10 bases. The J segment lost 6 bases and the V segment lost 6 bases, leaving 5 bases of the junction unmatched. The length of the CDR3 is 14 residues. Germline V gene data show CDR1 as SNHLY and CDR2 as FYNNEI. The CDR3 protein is CASRTGGEGQPQHF. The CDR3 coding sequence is TGTGCCAGCAGGACAGGGGGCGAGGGTCAGCCCCAGCATTTT.

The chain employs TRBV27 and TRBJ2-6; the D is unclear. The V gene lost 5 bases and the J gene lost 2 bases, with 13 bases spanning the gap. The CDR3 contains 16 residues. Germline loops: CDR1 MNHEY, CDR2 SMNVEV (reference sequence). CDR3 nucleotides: TGTGCCAGCAGTCCCTCCAGACTTGCTGGGGCCAACGTCCTGACTTTC. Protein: CASSPSRLAGANVLTF.

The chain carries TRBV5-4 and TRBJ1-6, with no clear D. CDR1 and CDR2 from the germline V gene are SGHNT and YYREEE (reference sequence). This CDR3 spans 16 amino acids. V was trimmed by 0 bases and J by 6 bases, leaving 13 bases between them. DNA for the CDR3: TGTGCCAGCAGCTTGGAAGCAGGCCCGATTAATTCACCCCTCCACTTT. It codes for CASSLEAGPINSPLHF. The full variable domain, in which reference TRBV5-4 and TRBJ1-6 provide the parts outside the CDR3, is ETGVTQSPTHLIKTRGQQVTLRCSSQSGHNTVSWYQQALGQGPQFIFQYYREEENGRGNFPPRFSGLQFPNYSSELNVNALELDDSALYLCASSLEAGPINSPLHFGNGTRLTVT.

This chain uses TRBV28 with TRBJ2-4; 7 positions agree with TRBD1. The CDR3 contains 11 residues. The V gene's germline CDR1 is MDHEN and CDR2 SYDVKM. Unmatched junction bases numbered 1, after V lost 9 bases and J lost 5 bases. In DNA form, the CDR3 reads TGTGCCAGTCAGGGGGAAAACATTCAGTACTTC. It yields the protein CASQGENIQYF.

CDR3 DNA: TGTGCCAGCAGTTCTAGACGGACAACTAATGAAAAACTGTTTTTT. Its protein product is CASSSRRTTNEKLFF. The chain couples TRBV27 to TRBJ1-4; D call uncertain. V shed 4 bases and J shed 0 bases, with 9 bases lying between them. CDR1 and CDR2 (germline): MNHEY, SMNVEV (reference sequence). The length of the CDR3 is 15 residues.

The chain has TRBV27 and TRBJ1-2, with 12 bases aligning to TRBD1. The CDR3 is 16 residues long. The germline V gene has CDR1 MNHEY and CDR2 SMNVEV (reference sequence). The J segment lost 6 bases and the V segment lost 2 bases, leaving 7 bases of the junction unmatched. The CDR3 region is CASSLIPGTGGDGYTF. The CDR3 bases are TGTGCCAGCAGTTTAATCCCCGGGACAGGGGGCGATGGCTACACCTTC.

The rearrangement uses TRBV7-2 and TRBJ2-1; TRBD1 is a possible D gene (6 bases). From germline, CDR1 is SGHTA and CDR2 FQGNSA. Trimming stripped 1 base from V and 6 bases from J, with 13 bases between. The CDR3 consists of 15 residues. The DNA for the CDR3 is TGTGCCAGCAGCTTAGTTTCAACAGGGACCAATGAGCAGTTCTTC. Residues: CASSLVSTGTNEQFF. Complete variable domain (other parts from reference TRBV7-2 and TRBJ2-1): GAGVSQSPSNKVTEKGKDVELRCDPISGHTALYWYRQSLGQGLEFLIYFQGNSAPDKSGLPSDRFSAERTGGSVSTLTIQRTQQEDSAVYLCASSLVSTGTNEQFFGPGTRLTVL.

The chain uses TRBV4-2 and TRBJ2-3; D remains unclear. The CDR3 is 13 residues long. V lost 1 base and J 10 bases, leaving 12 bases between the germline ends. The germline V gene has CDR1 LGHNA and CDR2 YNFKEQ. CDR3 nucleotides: TGTGCCAGCAGCCAAGTAAGCTTTGAGGCGCAGTATTTT. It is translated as CASSQVSFEAQYF.

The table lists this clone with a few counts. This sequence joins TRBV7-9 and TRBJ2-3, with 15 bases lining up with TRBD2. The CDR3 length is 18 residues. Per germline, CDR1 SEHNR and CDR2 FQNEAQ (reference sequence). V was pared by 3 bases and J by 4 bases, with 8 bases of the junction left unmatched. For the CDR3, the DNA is TGTGCCAGCAGCTTGGGACTAGCGGGGGGCTCAGCGGCAGATACGCAGTATTTT. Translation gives CASSLGLAGGSAADTQYF.

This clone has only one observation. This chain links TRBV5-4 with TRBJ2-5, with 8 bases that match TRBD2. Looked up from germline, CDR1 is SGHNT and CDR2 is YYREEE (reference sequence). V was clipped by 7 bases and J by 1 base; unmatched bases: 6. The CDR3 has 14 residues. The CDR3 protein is CASSPGGAQETQYF. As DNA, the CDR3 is TGTGCCAGCTCCCCCGGGGGGGCCCAAGAGACCCAGTACTTC.

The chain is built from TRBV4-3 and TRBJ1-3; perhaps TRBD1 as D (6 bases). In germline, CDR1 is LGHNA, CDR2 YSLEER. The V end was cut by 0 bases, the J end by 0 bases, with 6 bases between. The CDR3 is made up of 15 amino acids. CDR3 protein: CASSQEGGSGNTIYF. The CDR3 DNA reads TGCGCCAGCAGCCAAGAAGGGGGCTCTGGAAACACCATATATTTT.

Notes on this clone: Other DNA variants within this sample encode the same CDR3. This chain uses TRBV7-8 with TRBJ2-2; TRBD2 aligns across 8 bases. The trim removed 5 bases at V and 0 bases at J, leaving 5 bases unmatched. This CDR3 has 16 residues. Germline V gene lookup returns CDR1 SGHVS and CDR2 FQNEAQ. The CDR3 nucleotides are TGTGCCAGCAGCCTCCGGACTAGCCCGAACACCGGGGAGCTGTTTTTT. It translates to CASSLRTSPNTGELFF.

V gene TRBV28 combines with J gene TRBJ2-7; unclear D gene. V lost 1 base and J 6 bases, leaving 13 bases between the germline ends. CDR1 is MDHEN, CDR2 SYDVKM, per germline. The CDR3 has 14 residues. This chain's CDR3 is CASSLSNFRGEQYF. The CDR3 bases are TGTGCCAGCAGTTTATCTAATTTTCGCGGCGAGCAGTACTTC.

CDR3 in amino acids: CSVAGQGRDEQFF. CDR3 sequence (DNA): TGCAGCGTGGCGGGACAGGGTAGGGATGAGCAGTTCTTC. J is TRBJ2-1 and V is TRBV29-1; 9 bases line up with TRBD1. The J segment lost 8 bases and the V segment lost 6 bases, leaving 8 bases of the junction unmatched. The V gene's germline CDR1 is SQVTM and CDR2 ANQGSEA. CDR3 size: 13 residues.

CDR3 residues: CASTHNTGELFF. The CDR3 bases are TGTGCCAGCACCCACAATACCGGGGAGCTGTTTTTT. This chain connects TRBV7-9 to TRBJ2-2, with D uncertain. This CDR3 spans 12 amino acids. Germline CDR1 SEHNR, CDR2 FQNEAQ (reference sequence). Trimming stripped 7 bases from V and 5 bases from J, with 8 bases between.

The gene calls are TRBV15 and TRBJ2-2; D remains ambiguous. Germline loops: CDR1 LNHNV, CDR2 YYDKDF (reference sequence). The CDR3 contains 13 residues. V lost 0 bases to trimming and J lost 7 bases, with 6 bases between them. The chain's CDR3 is CATSRERIGELFF. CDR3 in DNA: TGTGCCACCAGCAGAGAGAGAATCGGGGAGCTGTTTTTT.

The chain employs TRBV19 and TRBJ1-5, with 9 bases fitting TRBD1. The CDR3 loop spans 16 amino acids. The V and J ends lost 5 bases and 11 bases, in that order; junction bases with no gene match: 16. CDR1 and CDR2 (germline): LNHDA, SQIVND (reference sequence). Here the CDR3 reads CASSSGETGGLWAQHF. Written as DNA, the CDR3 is TGTGCCAGTAGTTCAGGGGAGACAGGGGGTTTATGGGCCCAGCATTTT.

CDR3 nucleotides: TGTGCCAGCAGTTATAATAAGGGGGAGCAGTTCTTC. Translated, it gives CASSYNKGEQFF. The chain employs TRBV6-5 and TRBJ2-1, with a possible D match to TRBD1 (5 bases). This CDR3 spans 12 amino acids. Germline CDR1 MNHEY, CDR2 SVGAGI. Between the trimmed V and J ends, which lost 3 bases and 10 bases, there was a span of 10 bases.

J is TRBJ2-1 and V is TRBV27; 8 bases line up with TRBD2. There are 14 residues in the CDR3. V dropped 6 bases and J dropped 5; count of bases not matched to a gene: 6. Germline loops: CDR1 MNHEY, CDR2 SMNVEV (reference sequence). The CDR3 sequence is CASRPTSAHNEQFF. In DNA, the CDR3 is TGTGCCAGCAGACCGACTAGCGCGCACAATGAGCAGTTCTTC.

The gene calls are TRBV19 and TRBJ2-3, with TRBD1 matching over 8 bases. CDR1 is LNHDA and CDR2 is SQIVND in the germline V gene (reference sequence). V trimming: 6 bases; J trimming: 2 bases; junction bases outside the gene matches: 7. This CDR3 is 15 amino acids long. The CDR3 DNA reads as TGTGCCAGTAGCCTAGGACAGGGCCTCACAGATACGCAGTATTTT. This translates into CASSLGQGLTDTQYF.

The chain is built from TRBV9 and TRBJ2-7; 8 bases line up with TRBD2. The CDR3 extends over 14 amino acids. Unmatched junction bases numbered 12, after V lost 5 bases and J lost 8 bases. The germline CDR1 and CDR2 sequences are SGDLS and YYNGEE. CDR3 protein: CASSPGLEGTQQYF. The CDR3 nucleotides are TGTGCCAGCAGTCCGGGACTAGAAGGAACCCAGCAGTACTTC.